This TCR beta chain was recovered during a study of blood T cell repertoires in COVID-19. Study as a whole: Samples came from the United States, Italy and Spain, spanning acute and convalescent COVID-19. Sources were T cells, B-cell-depleted T cells, or PBMCs; the material itself was cDNA or gDNA.

V shed 2 bases and J shed 1 base, with 11 bases lying between them. This CDR3 has 15 amino acids. Looked up from germline, CDR1 is MNHEY and CDR2 is SVGAGI. Source study methods: Nucleated cell counts were estimated from reference gene primer amplification. Generated by immunoSEQ multiplex PCR, the TCRdb table keeps only in-frame clones and is missing some. The V and J calls and clone size are taken from that table; D and trimming were inferred from the DNA. The table records roughly 65,000 clones, more than 60% of them present only once. The sequenced material came from peripheral blood. V and J are TRBV6-5 and TRBJ1-1; possible D gene TRBD1, 5 bases. This receptor was identified in a human donor in a cohort sampled during active COVID-19. DNA of the CDR3: TGTGCCAGCAGTTACAGTGTCCAGGGGAACACTGAAGCTTTCTTT. This gives the protein CASSYSVQGNTEAFF.